These 2 T cell receptor beta chains came from one sample sequenced in a study of early T cells in non-severe SARS-CoV-2 infection. TCRdb fed the 5' RACE reads into MiXCR, producing one record per CDR3 protein. The top ten hold roughly 4% of the sample, which has more than 55,000 distinct CDR3 sequences, about an eighth seen once. Material: whole blood. These receptors were collected from an adult who was a healthcare worker with PCR-confirmed SARS-CoV-2 infection or an uninfected control (not recorded which).

The chain has TRBV4-3 and TRBJ2-3, with 8 bases lining up with TRBD1. The J segment lost 3 bases and the V segment lost 2 bases, leaving 7 bases of the junction unmatched. Germline assignment: CDR1 LGHNA and CDR2 YSLEER. This CDR3 is 16 amino acids long. CDR3 sequence (DNA): TGCGCCAGCAGCCAAAGATTACAGGGGGAGACAGATACGCAGTATTTT. It translates to CASSQRLQGETDTQYF.

On this clonotype: It may be a read error: a sequence one base away is much more abundant. The V and J genes are TRBV6-6 and TRBJ2-7, with TRBD2 matching 12 bases. CDR3 length equals 16 residues. CDR1 and CDR2 (germline): MNHNY, SVGAGI (reference sequence). This chain's CDR3 is CAGSRTSGGRVYEQYF. Here the CDR3 DNA reads TGTGCCGGCAGCAGAACTAGCGGGGGGCGGGTTTACGAGCAGTACTTC.